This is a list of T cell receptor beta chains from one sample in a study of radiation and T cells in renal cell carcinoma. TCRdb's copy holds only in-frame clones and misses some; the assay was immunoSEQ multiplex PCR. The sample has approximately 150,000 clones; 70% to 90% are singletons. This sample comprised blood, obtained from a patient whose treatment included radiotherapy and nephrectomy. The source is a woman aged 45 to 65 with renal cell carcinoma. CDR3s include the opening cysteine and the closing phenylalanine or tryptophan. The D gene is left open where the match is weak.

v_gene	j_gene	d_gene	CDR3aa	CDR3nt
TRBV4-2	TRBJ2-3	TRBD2	CASSQGLAGGPDTQYF	TGTGCCAGCAGCCAAGGGCTAGCGGGAGGGCCAGATACGCAGTATTTT
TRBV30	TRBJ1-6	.	CAWSEGGNSPLHF	TGTGCCTGGAGTGAGGGTGGAAATTCACCCCTCCACTTT
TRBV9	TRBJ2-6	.	CASSVSSGANVLTF	TGTGCCAGCAGCGTCTCCTCTGGGGCCAACGTCCTGACTTTC
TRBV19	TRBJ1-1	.	CASNPSRLNTEAFF	TGTGCCAGTAACCCTAGTAGGTTGAACACTGAAGCTTTCTTT
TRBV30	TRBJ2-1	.	CAWSVGVQGLSPHEQFF	TGTGCCTGGAGTGTTGGCGTTCAGGGACTCAGCCCCCATGAGCAGTTCTTC
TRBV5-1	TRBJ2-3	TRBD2	CASSLASGGTDTQYF	TGCGCCAGCAGCTTGGCTAGCGGGGGCACAGATACGCAGTATTTT
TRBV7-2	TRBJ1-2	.	CASSQITVDTF	TGTGCCAGCAGCCAGATCACGGTGGACACCTTC
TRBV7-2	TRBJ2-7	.	CASSLARGRGASYEQYF	TGTGCCAGCAGCTTAGCCCGGGGGAGAGGGGCCTCCTACGAGCAGTACTTC
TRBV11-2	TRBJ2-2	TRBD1	CASSFRGPNTGELFF	TGTGCCAGCAGCTTCAGGGGGCCGAACACCGGGGAGCTGTTTTTT
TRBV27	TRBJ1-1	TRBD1	CASQLFRQGNTEAFF	TGTGCCAGTCAGCTCTTTCGACAGGGGAACACTGAAGCTTTCTTT
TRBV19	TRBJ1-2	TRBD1	CASSIGTGGYGYTF	TGTGCCAGTAGTATCGGGACAGGGGGCTATGGCTACACCTTC
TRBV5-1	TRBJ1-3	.	CASSPDRYSGNTIYF	TGCGCCAGCAGCCCCGACAGGTACTCTGGAAACACCATATATTTT
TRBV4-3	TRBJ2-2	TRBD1	CASSQDLWDRTPENTGELFF	TGCGCCAGCAGCCAAGATTTGTGGGACAGAACCCCCGAGAACACCGGGGAGCTGTTTTTT
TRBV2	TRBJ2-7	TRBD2	CASRGTSDQQYF	TGTGCCAGCAGAGGGACTAGCGATCAGCAGTACTTC